A single sample gave rise to the 8 T cell receptor beta chains below, sequenced in a study of shared clonotypes between healthy human individuals. As defined, naive CD8 cells were CD45RO-negative and positively selected for CCR7, with terminally differentiated effector memory CD45RA+ cells excluded. Clones were read by immunoSEQ multiplex PCR, and TCRdb kept only the in-frame ones, dropping some. Among around 550,000 clones listed, 95% were seen once. Input material: naive CD8+ T cells sorted from blood. The receptors shown here come from a woman aged 25 to 39 in good health.

The genes are TRBV2 and TRBJ2-2; a possible D gene is TRBD2 (6 bases). V lost 8 bases, J lost 7 bases, and 17 bases lay in between. Germline V gene data show CDR1 as SNHLY and CDR2 as FYNNEI. The CDR3 is 14 residues long. The CDR3 region has the DNA TGTGCCAGCTGGGGACTGACGAGGGGCGGGGAGCTGTTTTTT. This gives the protein CASWGLTRGGELFF.

The chain combines TRBV11-2 with TRBJ1-3; D is possibly TRBD1 (5 bases). CDR3 length equals 16 residues. In germline, CDR1 is SGHAT, CDR2 FQNNGV. The V end was cut by 2 bases, the J end by 3 bases, with 14 bases between. CDR3 protein: CASSLIAGGSGNTIYF. For the CDR3, the DNA is TGTGCCAGCAGCTTAATAGCGGGGGGGAGTGGAAACACCATATATTTT. Full variable domain (rest looked up from reference TRBV11-2 and TRBJ1-3): EAGVAQSPRYKIIEKRQSVAFWCNPISGHATLYWYQQILGQGPKLLIQFQNNGVVDDSQLPKDRFSAERLKGVDSTLKIQPAKLEDSAVYLCASSLIAGGSGNTIYFGEGSWLTVV.

A word on this clone: The same CDR3 arises from other DNA sequences in this sample as well. The chain recombines TRBV14 with TRBJ2-3; 7 positions agree with TRBD2. CDR3 length equals 15 residues. J gave up 0 bases and V 3 bases, and 3 bases lay outside the gene matches. Germline assignment: CDR1 SGHDN and CDR2 FVKESK. CDR3 region: CASSQGGSSTDTQYF. The CDR3 nucleotides read TGTGCCAGCAGCCAGGGAGGGAGCAGCACAGATACGCAGTATTTT.

The chain employs TRBV25-1 and TRBJ2-5, with D uncertain. The CDR3 runs to 14 residues. CDR1 is MGHDK, CDR2 SYGVNS, per germline. V was trimmed by 4 bases and J by 2 bases, leaving 11 bases between them. The CDR3 reads CASSADVRQETQYF. The CDR3 DNA reads TGTGCCAGCAGTGCGGATGTAAGACAAGAGACCCAGTACTTC.

This rearrangement joins TRBV7-8 to TRBJ2-5; 8 bases are shared with TRBD2. The CDR3 is 15 amino acids. Trimming at V came to 1 base and at J to 5 bases, leaving 6 bases not matched to a gene. Germline assignment: CDR1 SGHVS and CDR2 FQNEAQ. As DNA, the CDR3 is TGTGCCAGCAGCTTAGAACGGGAGGGGTTCGAGACCCAGTACTTC. As protein: CASSLEREGFETQYF.

The chain couples TRBV7-7 to TRBJ2-1; D might be TRBD2 (6 bases). Germline V gene sequence: CDR1 SSHAT, CDR2 FNYEAQ (reference sequence). This CDR3 is 20 amino acids long. Trimming left V 3 bases short and J 2 bases short, with 26 bases between. In DNA form, the CDR3 reads TGTGCCAGCAGCTTTGAATTACTAGCCGGGAAGCGGGTCCCCTACAATGAGCAGTTCTTC. This encodes CASSFELLAGKRVPYNEQFF. Filled out from reference TRBV7-7 and TRBJ2-1, the complete variable domain reads GAGVSQSPRYKVTKRGQDVTLRCDPISSHATLYWYQQALGQGPEFLTYFNYEAQPDKSGLPSDRFSAERPEGSISTLTIQRTEQRDSAMYRCASSFELLAGKRVPYNEQFFGPGTRLTVL.

This sequence joins TRBV4-1 and TRBJ1-5; TRBD1 matches at 9 bases. The germline gives CDR1 MGHRA, CDR2 YSYEKL. The junction had 14 bases not matched to a gene; V was cut back by 2 bases and J by 6 bases. The CDR3 sequence is 18 residues long. CDR3 region: CASSQTSGSGTGTQPQHF. DNA for the CDR3: TGCGCCAGCAGCCAAACGTCCGGCAGCGGGACAGGGACTCAGCCCCAGCATTTT.

Worth noting for this clone: One end of the junction does not line up with germline, which may come from a read error. The chain links TRBV10-2 to TRBJ2-7; D unclear. The germline V gene has CDR1 WSHSY and CDR2 SAAADI. CDR3 length: 13 residues. The CDR3, as DNA: TGCGCCAGCAGTGAGGGCTGGGCGACGGAGACTCTCTTC. Translating it yields CASSEGWATETLF.